This TCR beta chain was profiled in a study of blood T cell repertoires in COVID-19. Across the study: Samples representing acute and convalescent COVID-19 were sourced from the United States, Italy and Spain.

The CDR3 length is 15 residues. With 4 bases removed from V and 8 bases from J, the gap between germline ends came to 18 bases. CDR1 is SGHDT and CDR2 is YYEEEE in the germline V gene. Recruitment covered roughly 24 US areas and drew participants whose ages spanned roughly 18 to 89 years. Sequencing was performed with immunoSEQ multiplex PCR; in TCRdb, only in-frame clones are kept and a portion is missing. The sample yields approximately 440,000 clones, roughly 87% seen once. V is TRBV5-6 and J is TRBJ1-4, with no clear D. The sequencing input was PBMCs or T cells enriched from blood (not recorded which). This TCR derives from a man younger than 35 who had recovered from COVID-19. The CDR3, as DNA: TGTGCCAGCAGCCTGAAAAAGGACGGACTCGAAAAACTGTTTTTT. Its translation: CASSLKKDGLEKLFF.